This T cell receptor beta chain was recovered during a study of CD8+ T cells in alopecia areata. Broader study findings: The study found TCR sharing across patients less clear than in mice, possibly for HLA reasons.

PBMCs, the starting material, were the source of sorted CD4+ and CD8+ T cells. Looked up from germline, CDR1 is MNHEY and CDR2 is SMNVEV (reference sequence). Trimming shortened V by 6 bases and J by 2 bases, and 14 bases separated the two germline ends. The CDR3 has 15 residues. This clone was seen a single time. Its specificity is unknown. TCR sequencing used cDNA made by reverse transcription of extracted RNA. Repertoires were generated with immunoSEQ multiplex PCR, while TCRdb's copy carries only in-frame clones and drops some. The sample holds roughly 130,000 clones, roughly 61% seen once. Sequenced here: CD4+ T cells sorted from blood, sampled at week 0. V usage is TRBV27 and J usage is TRBJ1-5; D is ambiguous. The sequence derives from a human donor with alopecia areata. Here the CDR3 reads CASSPPPPGNQPQHF. As DNA, the CDR3 is TGTGCCAGCAGCCCTCCTCCGCCGGGCAATCAGCCCCAGCATTTT.